These T cell receptor beta chains were read from a single sample in a study of blood T cell repertoires in COVID-19. TCRdb's table, derived via immunoSEQ multiplex PCR, lists solely in-frame clones and lacks some. This repertoire shows roughly 160,000 clones, around four fifths found once; its top ten account for around 8%. The sequencing sample was made of peripheral blood. Receptor source: a woman older than 75 with COVID-19, enrolled during active disease. Both conserved end residues are part of each CDR3.

v_gene	j_gene	CDR3aa
TRBV6-5	TRBJ1-1	CASSTHTNTEAFF
TRBV3-1/TRBV3-2	TRBJ2-7	CASSQVDSYEQYF
TRBV9	TRBJ2-5	CASSVAGRTGMVETQYF
TRBV15	TRBJ2-1	CATSRRQTGGNEQFF
TRBV5-1	TRBJ2-2	CASRLTGELFF
TRBV27	TRBJ1-1	CASSHQGGTEAFF
TRBV7-9	TRBJ2-5	CASSPGMGETQYF
TRBV5-4	TRBJ1-6	CASSLTGTGDVSPLHF
TRBV3-1/TRBV3-2	TRBJ1-3	CASSHRGTGAEYTIYF
TRBV9	TRBJ2-1	CASTKEAGVLYNEQFF
TRBV10-3	TRBJ2-7	CAISEGLAGAEQYF
TRBV5-4	TRBJ2-2	CASSLGIGAGELFF